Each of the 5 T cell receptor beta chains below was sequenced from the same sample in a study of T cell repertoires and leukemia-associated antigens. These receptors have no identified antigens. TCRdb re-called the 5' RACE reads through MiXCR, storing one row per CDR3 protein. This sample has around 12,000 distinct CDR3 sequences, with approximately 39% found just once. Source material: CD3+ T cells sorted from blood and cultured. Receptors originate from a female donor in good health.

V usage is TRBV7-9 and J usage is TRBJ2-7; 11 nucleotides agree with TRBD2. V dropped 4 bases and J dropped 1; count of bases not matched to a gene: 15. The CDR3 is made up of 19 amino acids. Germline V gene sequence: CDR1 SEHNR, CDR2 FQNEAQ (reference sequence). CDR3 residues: CASSSQGLADRGSSYEQYF. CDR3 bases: TGTGCCAGCAGCTCCCAGGGACTAGCGGACAGAGGTTCATCCTACGAGCAGTACTTC.

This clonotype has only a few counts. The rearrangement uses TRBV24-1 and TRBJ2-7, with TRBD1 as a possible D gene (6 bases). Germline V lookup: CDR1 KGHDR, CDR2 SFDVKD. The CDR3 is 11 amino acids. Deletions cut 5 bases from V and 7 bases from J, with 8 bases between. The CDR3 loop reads CATSADREQYF. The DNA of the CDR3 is TGTGCCACCAGTGCTGACAGGGAGCAGTACTTC.

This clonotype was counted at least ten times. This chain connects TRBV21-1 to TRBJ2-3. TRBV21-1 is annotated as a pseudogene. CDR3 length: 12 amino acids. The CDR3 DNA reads TGTGCCAGCACCGTGAAAGTCGGTACGCAGTATTTT. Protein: CASTVKVGTQYF.

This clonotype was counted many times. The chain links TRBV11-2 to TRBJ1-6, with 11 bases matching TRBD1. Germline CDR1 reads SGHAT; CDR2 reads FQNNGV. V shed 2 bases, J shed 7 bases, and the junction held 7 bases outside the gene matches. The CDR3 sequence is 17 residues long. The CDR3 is CASSLSGQGAKNSPLHF. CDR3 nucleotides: TGTGCCAGCAGCTTATCCGGACAGGGGGCGAAGAATTCACCCCTCCACTTT.

The CDR3 coding sequence is TGCGCCAGCAGCGGAAGGGACAGGGCGGTCGAGCAGTACTTC. Translation: CASSGRDRAVEQYF. This rearrangement joins TRBV5-1 to TRBJ2-7, with 9 bases identical to TRBD1. The CDR3 sequence is 14 residues long. With V trimmed by 4 bases and J by 6 bases, 8 bases remained unmatched. The germline CDR1 and CDR2 sequences are SGHRS and YFSETQ.